Shown below are 9 T cell receptor beta chains from a single sample sequenced in a study of blood T cell repertoires in COVID-19 (dated by TCRdb to between 2020 and 2021). Library construction relied on the immunoSEQ multiplex PCR assay. Not all clones reach the TCRdb copy of this immuneACCESS table, which keeps in-frame sequences only. Checked studies attribute under half of the gap to unresolved V genes and leave the rest unexplained. For this sample there are roughly 57,000 clones; roughly 90% appear just once. The top ten hold roughly 15% of the sample. Sequencing was performed on peripheral blood. These receptors originate from a man of 80 years or more with acute or convalescent COVID-19.

This clone was detected only a few times. The chain joins TRBV28 to TRBJ1-5; maybe TRBD1 (5 bases). V was cut by 3 bases and J by 7 bases, with 10 bases left in between. The CDR3 loop spans 13 amino acids. The germline V gene has CDR1 MDHEN and CDR2 SYDVKM. DNA for the CDR3: TGTGCCAGCAGTTTTTCAGGGATCCAGCCCCAGCATTTT. Residues: CASSFSGIQPQHF. Supplemented by reference TRBV28 and TRBJ1-5, the full variable domain reads DVKVTQSSRYLVKRTGEKVFLECVQDMDHENMFWYRQDPGLGLRLIYFSYDVKMKEKGDIPEGYSVSREKKERFSLILESASTNQTSMYLCASSFSGIQPQHFGDGTRLSIL.

V is TRBV11-3 and J is TRBJ2-1; 9 positions agree with TRBD1. Trimming at V came to 0 bases and at J to 4 bases, leaving 4 bases not matched to a gene. This CDR3 region has 16 residues. Germline V CDR1 and CDR2: SGHNT, YENEEA. CDR3 DNA sequence: TGTGCCAGCAGCTTAGAGGGACAGGGTGGATACAATGAGCAGTTCTTC. Protein product: CASSLEGQGGYNEQFF.

Written as DNA, the CDR3 is TGTGCCAGCAGAAGGTGGACTAGCGGAAACTACGAGCAGTACTTC. This codes for CASRRWTSGNYEQYF. The chain joins TRBV2 to TRBJ2-7, with 10 bases matching TRBD2. After removal of 6 bases from V and 3 bases from J, the junction contained 8 bases not matched to a gene. Germline V gene lookup returns CDR1 SNHLY and CDR2 FYNNEI. The CDR3 has 15 amino acids.

This chain uses TRBV7-2 with TRBJ2-5, with 12 positions matching TRBD2. The V and J ends lost 4 bases and 7 bases, in that order; junction bases with no gene match: 10. The germline CDR1 and CDR2 sequences are SGHTA and FQGNSA. This CDR3 region has 16 residues. The CDR3 coding sequence is TGTGCCAGCAGCTCTAGCGGGGGGGCCTCTATTGGGACCCAGTACTTC. It is translated as CASSSSGGASIGTQYF.

The genes are TRBV19 and TRBJ2-1, with TRBD1 matching over 12 bases. V lost 5 bases and J lost 8; bases outside the gene matches: 10. Germline V gene sequence: CDR1 LNHDA, CDR2 SQIVND (reference sequence). The CDR3 length is 16 residues. The CDR3 coding sequence is TGTGCCAGTAGTTCAACCGGGACAGGGGGCTCCCATGAGCAGTTCTTC. As protein: CASSSTGTGGSHEQFF.

The chain uses TRBV18 and TRBJ1-1; D not certain. There are 12 residues in the CDR3. Germline V gene lookup returns CDR1 KGHSH and CDR2 LQKENI. V dropped 3 bases and J dropped 3 bases, with 5 bases sitting between them. CDR3 in amino acids: CASSPGDTEAFF. As DNA, the CDR3 is TGTGCCAGCTCACCCGGGGACACTGAAGCTTTCTTT.

The sample holds one count of this clone. CDR3 in DNA: TGTGCCAGCAGCTCCCCCGGGGGGGCTGCCTACAATGAGCAGTTCTTC. As protein: CASSSPGGAAYNEQFF. The chain combines TRBV7-2 with TRBJ2-1; 8 bases match TRBD2. The germline CDR1 and CDR2 sequences are SGHTA and FQGNSA. This CDR3 comprises 16 residues. The V segment lost 4 bases and the J segment 2 bases; nucleotides outside the gene matches: 7.

The gene calls are TRBV5-1 and TRBJ1-2; possible D gene TRBD1, 6 bases. V was cut by 0 bases and J by 4 bases, with 13 bases left in between. The CDR3 runs 15 residues. The germline CDR1 and CDR2 sequences are SGHRS and YFSETQ. The CDR3 here is CASSLGATGIYGYTF. The CDR3 region has the DNA TGCGCCAGCAGCTTGGGGGCGACAGGAATCTATGGCTACACCTTC.

This clone came up once. The chain links TRBV6-5 to TRBJ2-7, with TRBD1 identical over 7 bases. Unmatched junction bases numbered 8, after V lost 6 bases and J lost 0 bases. Germline values: CDR1 MNHEY, CDR2 SVGAGI. CDR3 length equals 15 residues. CDR3 sequence: CASRPRGSSSYEQYF. DNA for the CDR3: TGTGCCAGCAGACCCAGGGGGTCTAGCTCCTACGAGCAGTACTTC.